This paragraph covers one T cell receptor beta chain sequence. The target of this receptor is not known. No base qualities exist here, and no much larger clone lies one base off it. Measured from the cysteine to the phenylalanine, the CDR3 is 16 residues long. Only CDR3 DNA remains: 48 bases, in frame from the first base. Trimming leaves V shorter by 0 bases and J shorter by 4 bases, with the junction holding 8 bases beyond the gene matches. CDR1 SQVTM and CDR2 ANQGSEA were looked up in the germline V gene. The collaborating institutions used their own protocols to collect whole blood in K2EDTA tubes. For TCRbeta analysis, collaborators shipped samples in one of three forms: frozen whole blood, isolated PBMCs, or DNA extracted from either of those sample types. The data were obtained in a study of blood T cell repertoires in COVID-19 (dated by TCRdb to the early 2020s). For the study in its entirety: The collaborator samples originated in the United States, Italy and Spain and spanned the acute and convalescent phases of COVID-19. The prospective study material was composed of cDNA or gDNA derived from T cells, B-cell-depleted T cells, or PBMCs. Subjects who had been exposed to COVID-19, were actively infected with it, or had recovered from it provided the deeply sampled blood TCRbeta repertoires that made up the dataset. The repertoires were released in a freely available public database intended as a resource for research on the immune response to SARS-CoV-2. The samples were drawn from the first 160 participants of the ongoing ImmuneRACE study and from 1,254 subjects provided by 6 global collaborators. Sample metadata almost always included a de-identified subject ID, COVID-19 status, age in years and sex. HLA class I and class II types, where available, came from metadata supplied by the sample provider rather than from assay-based typing. Study-wide conclusions, independent of this receptor: How much clinical and demographic metadata was included differed by source and by participant, and the metadata was provided uncurated.

TCRbeta CDR3 regions were amplified from genomic DNA using the immunoSEQ Assay, a bias-controlled multiplex PCR. The authors' analysis ran thus. Within the assay, amplification of reference gene primers was used to estimate how many nucleated cells each sample contained. To quantify the absolute abundance of each unique TCRbeta CDR3 rearrangement, sequence reads were collapsed and filtered. Productive Simpson clonality was computed per sample as the square root of Simpson's diversity index over productive rearrangements. Sourced from immuneACCESS, this table was stored by TCRdb with only in-frame sequences that have V and J called. A share of the clones is absent; for the studies checked, an unresolved V gene accounts for under half, and the remainder has no known explanation. The DNA was the basis for D and trimming; V, J and clone size are from that table. In all, the sample holds 95,000 to 150,000 clones, and 70% to 80% of those were seen once. Around 25% of the sample is in the top ten clones.

The receptor's source is a human donor in a cohort sampled during active COVID-19. This receptor chain uses TRBV29-1 and TRBJ1-4, with 7 bases aligning to TRBD1. Sample: peripheral blood. The encoded CDR3 is CSVEDQDRPFNEKLFF. The bases are TGCAGCGTTGAAGATCAGGACAGGCCCTTTAATGAAAAACTGTTTTTT.